This paragraph covers one TCR beta chain sequence. This entry comes from a study of T cell changes during pregnancy in multiple sclerosis. This CDR3 region has 15 residues. Trimming took 4 bases from V and 6 from J; bases not matched to a gene: 5. Germline assignment: CDR1 MNHNY and CDR2 SVGAGI (reference sequence). The data were produced by immunoSEQ multiplex PCR, yet TCRdb's version contains in-frame clones alone and is incomplete. The profile shows some 63,000 clones, 75% to 95% of them singletons. The clonotype originates from a female donor with multiple sclerosis, enrolled in a pregnancy study. The J gene is TRBJ2-7, the V gene TRBV6-6; 14 positions agree with TRBD2. The sequencing used peripheral blood, collected before pregnancy. DNA of the CDR3: TGTGCCAGCAGTTGGACCGGGACTAGCGGGGGCGAGCAGTACTTC. As protein: CASSWTGTSGGEQYF.